A selection of T cell receptor beta chains follows, all from one sample in a study of blood T cell repertoires in COVID-19. Clones were sequenced by immunoSEQ multiplex PCR, and TCRdb holds only the in-frame ones, with some missing. The data contain under 75,000 clones, roughly 79% of them singletons. Sequencing was done on a sample of peripheral blood. Source of these receptors: a woman of 80 years or more with active or convalescent COVID-19. Both conserved end residues are part of each CDR3. D genes are given only for firm matches. Size values are once, few and many counts, or a class for expanded clones, and some rows have none.

J | size | V | D | CDR3 | DNA
TRBJ2-7 | medium-sized | TRBV2 | TRBD1 | CASKGTGAYEQYF | TGTGCCAGCAAAGGGACAGGAGCCTACGAGCAGTACTTC
TRBJ1-1 | - | TRBV6-6 | TRBD1 | CASSYSGQGEAFF | TGTGCCAGCAGTTACTCCGGACAGGGTGAAGCTTTCTTT
TRBJ2-2 | few | TRBV6-2/TRBV6-3 | TRBD1 | CASSFPYRGLAGELFF | TGTGCCAGCAGTTTTCCATACAGGGGGCTAGCCGGGGAGCTGTTTTTT
TRBJ2-3 | - | TRBV3-1/TRBV3-2 | TRBD1 | CASSRLRRTGVPDTQYF | TGTGCCAGCAGCCGACTTAGGAGAACAGGGGTTCCAGATACGCAGTATTTT
TRBJ1-4 | - | TRBV4-1 | - | CASSQDPRDTYEKLFF | TGCGCCAGCAGCCAGGACCCCCGGGACACATATGAAAAACTGTTTTTT
TRBJ1-4 | - | TRBV11-3 | TRBD1 | CASSLDRSKGASEKLFF | TGTGCCAGCAGCTTAGATAGGTCGAAGGGGGCGTCTGAAAAACTGTTTTTT
TRBJ1-1 | - | TRBV28 | - | CASSLTDRTNTEAFF | TGTGCCAGCAGTTTAACCGACAGGACGAACACTGAAGCTTTCTTT
TRBJ1-1 | - | TRBV28 | - | CASSLFGYPEAFF | TGTGCCAGCAGTTTATTCGGGTACCCTGAAGCTTTCTTT
TRBJ1-5 | - | TRBV2 | - | CASSAQGEGQPQHF | TGTGCCAGCAGTGCACAGGGAGAGGGTCAGCCCCAGCATTTT
TRBJ2-7 | - | TRBV18 | - | CASSPKQDEQYF | TGTGCCAGCTCACCAAAACAGGACGAGCAGTACTTC
TRBJ1-4 | - | TRBV6-6 | - | CASSYREELFF | TGTGCCAGCAGTTACAGAGAAGAACTGTTTTTT
TRBJ2-7 | - | TRBV7-3 | TRBD1 | CASSPGTGSREQYF | TGTGCCAGCAGTCCCGGGACAGGGAGTCGCGAGCAGTACTTC
TRBJ1-2 | - | TRBV24-1 | - | CATSDSGATGYGYTF | TGTGCCACCAGTGATTCAGGGGCTACAGGCTATGGCTACACCTTC
TRBJ1-4 | - | TRBV5-1 | - | CASSLSGLGGEKLFF | TGCGCCAGCAGCTTGTCGGGGCTCGGGGGTGAAAAACTGTTTTTT
TRBJ2-1 | - | TRBV5-4 | TRBD1 | CASRVDRGPYNEQFF | TGTGCCAGCAGGGTGGACAGGGGACCCTACAATGAGCAGTTCTTC
TRBJ2-7 | - | TRBV9 | TRBD2 | CASSVRASGSDEQYF | TGTGCCAGCAGCGTAAGGGCTAGCGGATCGGACGAGCAGTACTTC
TRBJ2-7 | - | TRBV19 | TRBD2 | CASSPGLARYSYEQYF | TGTGCCAGTAGTCCAGGACTAGCGCGTTACTCCTACGAGCAGTACTTC
TRBJ2-7 | - | TRBV2 | - | CASSPGPDYEQYF | TGTGCCAGTTCTCCGGGTCCCGACTACGAGCAGTACTTC
TRBJ1-3 | - | TRBV9 | - | CASSVDLGSGNTIYF | TGTGCCAGCAGCGTAGATTTGGGCTCCGGAAACACCATATATTTT
TRBJ2-2 | - | TRBV27 | TRBD1 | CASSFLDRGNTGELFF | TGTGCCAGCAGTTTCCTGGACAGGGGAAACACCGGGGAGCTGTTTTTT
TRBJ2-5 | - | TRBV14 | TRBD2 | CASSQVGGGRETQYF | TGTGCCAGCAGCCAAGTCGGGGGGGGACGGGAGACCCAGTACTTC
TRBJ2-2 | - | TRBV10-3 | TRBD2 | CAAVSGLGPGELFF | TGTGCCGCGGTGTCGGGACTAGGCCCCGGGGAGCTGTTTTTT
TRBJ1-5 | once | TRBV2 | - | CASSEDRGNNQPQHF | TGTGCCAGCAGTGAAGATAGAGGGAACAATCAGCCCCAGCATTTT
TRBJ1-3 | - | TRBV28 | - | CASTLGGPGNTIYF | TGTGCCAGCACCCTCGGGGGTCCTGGAAACACCATATATTTT
TRBJ2-7 | - | TRBV7-2 | TRBD1 | CASSPTPGQGSNEQYF | TGTGCCAGCAGCCCGACGCCGGGACAGGGTAGCAACGAGCAGTACTTC
TRBJ2-7 | - | TRBV7-2 | - | CASSLEGGAGSYEQYF | TGTGCCAGCAGCTTAGAGGGCGGGGCAGGCTCCTACGAGCAGTACTTC
TRBJ2-2 | - | TRBV6-1 | - | CASSEATRYTGELFF | TGTGCCAGCAGTGAAGCGACACGGTACACCGGGGAGCTGTTTTTT
TRBJ1-5 | - | TRBV12-5 | TRBD1 | CASGPAPTGRKASNQPQHF | TGTGCTAGTGGTCCGGCCCCGACAGGGAGGAAAGCGAGCAATCAGCCCCAGCATTTT
TRBJ2-5 | - | TRBV7-2 | - | CASSLFAGVQGETQYF | TGTGCCAGCAGCTTATTCGCCGGGGTCCAAGGGGAGACCCAGTACTTC
TRBJ2-2 | - | TRBV3-1/TRBV3-2 | - | CASSQDPNTGELFF | TGTGCCAGCAGCCAAGATCCAAACACCGGGGAGCTGTTTTTT
TRBJ2-7 | - | TRBV19 | - | CASSAGVSYEQYF | TGTGCCAGTAGTGCCGGGGTCTCCTACGAGCAGTACTTC
TRBJ2-5 | - | TRBV25-1 | - | CASRLAGVETQYF | TGTGCCAGCAGGCTGGCAGGGGTCGAGACCCAGTACTTC
TRBJ2-1 | - | TRBV12-2 | - | CASRFIRRGGTYNEQFF | TGTGCAAGTCGCTTTATTAGGCGGGGGGGCACCTACAATGAGCAGTTCTTC
TRBJ2-3 | few | TRBV7-3 | TRBD2 | CASSPRGAGTDTQYF | TGTGCCAGCAGCCCGCGGGGGGCCGGGACAGATACGCAGTATTTT
TRBJ2-2 | - | TRBV24-1 | - | CATSDPLGRLGTGELFF | TGTGCCACCAGTGATCCGTTGGGGAGGTTGGGCACCGGGGAGCTGTTTTTT
TRBJ1-4 | - | TRBV28 | - | CASRPRREGGEKLFF | TGTGCCAGCAGACCAAGGCGCGAGGGTGGGGAAAAACTGTTTTTT
TRBJ1-5 | - | TRBV4-2 | - | CASSQALQGNQPQHF | TGTGCCAGCAGCCAAGCGCTTCAGGGTAATCAGCCCCAGCATTTT
TRBJ2-7 | - | TRBV6-2/TRBV6-3 | - | CASSYVGPSYEQYF | TGTGCCAGCAGTTACGTGGGGCCCTCCTACGAGCAGTACTTC
TRBJ1-1 | - | TRBV29-1 | - | CSVRREDTEAFF | TGCAGCGTTCGGAGGGAGGACACTGAAGCTTTCTTT
TRBJ2-7 | - | TRBV6-5 | - | CASSSPGLTAYEQYF | TGTGCCAGCAGTTCTCCCGGACTCACTGCCTACGAGCAGTACTTC
TRBJ1-1 | - | TRBV9 | - | CASSVEPTGGIGGAFF | TGTGCCAGCAGCGTAGAGCCCACGGGGGGGATCGGGGGAGCTTTCTTT
TRBJ1-5 | - | TRBV3-1/TRBV3-2 | - | CASSQGGANQPQHF | TGTGCCAGCAGCCAGGGGGGAGCCAATCAGCCCCAGCATTTT
TRBJ2-3 | - | TRBV12-3/TRBV12-4 | - | CASSGDLARYF | TGTGCCAGCAGTGGGGACCTAGCGAGATATTTT
TRBJ1-6 | - | TRBV5-4 | TRBD1 | CASSRTKTGVSYNSPLHF | TGTGCCAGCAGCCGAACAAAAACAGGGGTCAGCTATAATTCACCCCTCCACTTT
TRBJ1-6 | - | TRBV19 | - | CASSVRVSDSPLHF | TGTGCCAGTAGTGTCCGGGTCTCGGATTCACCCCTCCACTTT
TRBJ1-1 | once | TRBV5-1 | - | CASSLVDTTEAFF | TGCGCCAGCAGCTTGGTGGACACAACTGAAGCTTTCTTT
TRBJ1-1 | - | TRBV27 | - | CASSLLGGTEAFF | TGTGCCAGCAGTTTATTGGGGGGGACTGAAGCTTTCTTT
TRBJ1-4 | once | TRBV7-9 | - | CASSPGTKDEKLFF | TGTGCCAGCAGCCCGGGAACGAAGGATGAAAAACTGTTTTTT
TRBJ2-1 | - | TRBV29-1 | - | CSVGGWGEWEQFF | TGCAGCGTTGGAGGCTGGGGGGAGTGGGAGCAGTTCTTC
TRBJ1-2 | - | TRBV27 | - | CASSPQTVANYGYTF | TGTGCCAGCAGTCCTCAGACAGTAGCTAACTATGGCTACACCTTC
TRBJ2-3 | - | TRBV6-4 | TRBD2 | CASSERGASPTDTQYF | TGTGCCAGCAGTGAGCGGGGGGCTTCTCCCACAGATACGCAGTATTTT